This TCR beta chain was profiled in a study of blood T cell repertoires in COVID-19. Using immunoSEQ multiplex PCR, the repertoire was profiled, and TCRdb retains in-frame clones only, with some absent. Of roughly 89,000 clones listed, 75% to 90% were seen once; the top ten hold about 9.4%. V was clipped by 5 bases and J by 11 bases, with 10 bases between them. The germline V gene encodes CDR1 MDHEN and CDR2 SYDVKM. CDR3 length: 12 residues. This sequence originates from a woman in her 70s with acute or convalescent COVID-19. The sample consisted of peripheral blood. V usage is TRBV28 and J usage is TRBJ1-6, with D unresolved. The CDR3 reads CASSTGPTPLHF. The CDR3 nucleotides are TGTGCCAGCAGTACTGGGCCGACACCCCTCCACTTT.